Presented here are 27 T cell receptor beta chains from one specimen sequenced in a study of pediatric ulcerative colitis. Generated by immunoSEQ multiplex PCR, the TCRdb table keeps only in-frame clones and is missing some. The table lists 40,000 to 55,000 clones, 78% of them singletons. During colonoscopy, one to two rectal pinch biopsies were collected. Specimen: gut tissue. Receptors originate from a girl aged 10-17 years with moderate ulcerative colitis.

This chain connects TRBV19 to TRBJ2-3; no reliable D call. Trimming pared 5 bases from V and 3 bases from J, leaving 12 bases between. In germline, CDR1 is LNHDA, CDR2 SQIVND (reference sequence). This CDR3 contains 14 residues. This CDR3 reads CASSPRNPTDTQYF. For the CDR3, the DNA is TGTGCCAGTAGTCCAAGAAACCCGACAGATACGCAGTATTTT.

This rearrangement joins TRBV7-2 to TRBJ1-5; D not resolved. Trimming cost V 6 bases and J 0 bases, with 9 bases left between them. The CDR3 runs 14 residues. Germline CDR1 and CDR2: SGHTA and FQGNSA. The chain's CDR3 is CASRPTHSNQPQHF. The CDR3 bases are TGTGCCAGCAGGCCCACACATAGCAATCAGCCCCAGCATTTT.

The CDR3, as DNA: TGCGCCAGCCGCCTTAATGAAAAACTGTTTTTT. It translates to CASRLNEKLFF. V gene TRBV5-1 combines with J gene TRBJ1-4; no definite D call. The CDR3 is made up of 11 amino acids. V was shortened by 7 bases and J by 4 bases, with 5 bases between the two germline ends. Looked up from germline, CDR1 is SGHRS and CDR2 is YFSETQ.

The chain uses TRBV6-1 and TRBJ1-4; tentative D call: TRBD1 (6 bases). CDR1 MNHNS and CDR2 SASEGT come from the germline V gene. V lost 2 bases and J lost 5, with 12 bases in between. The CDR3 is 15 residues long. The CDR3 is CASSEIDRSNEKLFF. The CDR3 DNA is TGTGCCAGCAGTGAAATTGACAGGAGCAATGAAAAACTGTTTTTT.

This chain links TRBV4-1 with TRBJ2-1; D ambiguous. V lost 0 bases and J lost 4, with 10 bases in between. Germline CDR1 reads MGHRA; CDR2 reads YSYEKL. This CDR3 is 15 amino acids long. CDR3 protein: CASSQEAARYNEQFF. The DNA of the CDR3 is TGCGCCAGCAGCCAAGAAGCTGCCCGATACAATGAGCAGTTCTTC.

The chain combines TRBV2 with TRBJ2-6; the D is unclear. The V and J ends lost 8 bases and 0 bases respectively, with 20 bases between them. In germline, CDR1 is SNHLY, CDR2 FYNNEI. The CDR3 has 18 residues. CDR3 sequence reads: CASAYSRTHISGANVLTF. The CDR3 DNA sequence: TGTGCCAGCGCTTACAGTAGAACACACATCTCTGGGGCCAACGTCCTGACTTTC.

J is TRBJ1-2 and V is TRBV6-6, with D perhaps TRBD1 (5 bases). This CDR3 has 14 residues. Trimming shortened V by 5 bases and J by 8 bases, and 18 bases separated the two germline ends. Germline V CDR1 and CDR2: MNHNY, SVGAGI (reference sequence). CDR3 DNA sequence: TGTGCCAGCAGTCAGCCGGGACGCTTGGGCGGCTACACCTTC. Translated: CASSQPGRLGGYTF.

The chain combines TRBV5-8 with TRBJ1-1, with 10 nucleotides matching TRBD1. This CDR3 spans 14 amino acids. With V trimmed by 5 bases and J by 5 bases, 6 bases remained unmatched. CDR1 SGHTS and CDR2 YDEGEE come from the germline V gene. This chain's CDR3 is CASRRTGGSTEAFF. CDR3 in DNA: TGTGCCAGCAGGCGGACAGGGGGTAGTACTGAAGCTTTCTTT.

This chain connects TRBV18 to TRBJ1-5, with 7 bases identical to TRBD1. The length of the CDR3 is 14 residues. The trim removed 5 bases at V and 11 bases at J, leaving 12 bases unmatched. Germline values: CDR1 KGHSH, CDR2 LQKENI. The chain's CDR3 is CASSSDSTGRSQHF. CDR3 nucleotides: TGTGCCAGCTCATCGGATTCGACAGGGAGGTCCCAGCATTTT.

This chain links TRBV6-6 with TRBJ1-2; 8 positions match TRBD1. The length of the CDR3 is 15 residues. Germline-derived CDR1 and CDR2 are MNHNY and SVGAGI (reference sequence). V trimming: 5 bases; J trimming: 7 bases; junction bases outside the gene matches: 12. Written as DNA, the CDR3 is TGTGCCAGCAGTACCTCCGATGGACAGGGAGGTGGCTACACCTTC. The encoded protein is CASSTSDGQGGGYTF.

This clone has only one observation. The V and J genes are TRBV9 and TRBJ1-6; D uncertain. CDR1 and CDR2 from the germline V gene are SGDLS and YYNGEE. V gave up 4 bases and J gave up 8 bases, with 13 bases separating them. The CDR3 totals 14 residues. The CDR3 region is CASSSSSSYSPLHF. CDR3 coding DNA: TGTGCCAGCAGCTCATCCTCCTCATATTCACCCCTCCACTTT.

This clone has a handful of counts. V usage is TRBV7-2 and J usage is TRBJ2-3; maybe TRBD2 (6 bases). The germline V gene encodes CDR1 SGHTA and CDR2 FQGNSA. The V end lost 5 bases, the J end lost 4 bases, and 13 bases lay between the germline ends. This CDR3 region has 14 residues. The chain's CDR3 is CASSLTRNSDTQYF. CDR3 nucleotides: TGTGCCAGCAGCCTGACTAGAAATTCAGATACGCAGTATTTT.

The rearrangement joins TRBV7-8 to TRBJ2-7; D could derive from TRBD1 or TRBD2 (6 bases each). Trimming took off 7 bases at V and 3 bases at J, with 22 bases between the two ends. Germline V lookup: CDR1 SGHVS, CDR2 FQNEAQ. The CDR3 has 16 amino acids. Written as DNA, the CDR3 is TGTGCCAGCACCATAACGCGGGTAGGGGGGCTCTACGAGCAGTACTTC. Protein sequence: CASTITRVGGLYEQYF. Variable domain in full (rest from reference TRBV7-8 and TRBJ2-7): GAGVSQSPRYKVAKRGQDVALRCDPISGHVSLFWYQQALGQGPEFLTYFQNEAQLDKSGLPSDRFFAERPEGSVSTLKIQRTQQEDSAVYLCASTITRVGGLYEQYFGPGTRLTVT.

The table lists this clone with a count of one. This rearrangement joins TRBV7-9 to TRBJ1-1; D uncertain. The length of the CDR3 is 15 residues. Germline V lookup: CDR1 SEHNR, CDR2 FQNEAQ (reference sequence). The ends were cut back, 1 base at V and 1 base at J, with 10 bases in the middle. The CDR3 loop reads CASSLVKYGNTEAFF. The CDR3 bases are TGTGCCAGCAGCTTAGTTAAGTACGGGAACACTGAAGCTTTCTTT.

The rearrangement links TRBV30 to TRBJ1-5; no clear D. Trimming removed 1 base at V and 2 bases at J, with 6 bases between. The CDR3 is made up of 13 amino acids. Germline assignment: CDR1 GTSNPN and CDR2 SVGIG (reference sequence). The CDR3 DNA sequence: TGTGCCTGGAGTGAGCAAGGCAATCAGCCCCAGCATTTT. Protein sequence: CAWSEQGNQPQHF.

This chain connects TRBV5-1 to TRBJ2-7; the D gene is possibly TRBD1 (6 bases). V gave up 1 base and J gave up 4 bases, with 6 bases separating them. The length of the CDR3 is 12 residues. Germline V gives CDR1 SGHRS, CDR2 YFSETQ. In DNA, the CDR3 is TGCGCCAGCAGCTTGAGGGGGTACGAGCAGTACTTC. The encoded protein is CASSLRGYEQYF.

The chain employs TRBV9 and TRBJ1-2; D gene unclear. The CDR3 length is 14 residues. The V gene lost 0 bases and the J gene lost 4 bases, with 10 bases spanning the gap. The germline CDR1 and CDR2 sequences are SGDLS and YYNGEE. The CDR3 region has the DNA TGTGCCAGCAGCGTAGGTGGCAGGTCCTATGGCTACACCTTC. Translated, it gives CASSVGGRSYGYTF.

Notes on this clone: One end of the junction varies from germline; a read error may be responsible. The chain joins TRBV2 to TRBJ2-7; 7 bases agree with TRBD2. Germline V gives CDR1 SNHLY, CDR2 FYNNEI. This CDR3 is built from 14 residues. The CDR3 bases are TGTGCCAGCAGCGAAGGGGAGGGCGGCTACGAGCAGTACTTC. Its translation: CASSEGEGGYEQYF. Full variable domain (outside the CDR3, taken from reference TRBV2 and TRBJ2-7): EPEVTQTPSHQVTQMGQEVILRCVPISNHLYFYWYRQILGQKVEFLVSFYNNEISEKSEIFDDQFSVERPDGSNFTLKIRSTKLEDSAMYFCASSEGEGGYEQYFGPGTRLTVT.

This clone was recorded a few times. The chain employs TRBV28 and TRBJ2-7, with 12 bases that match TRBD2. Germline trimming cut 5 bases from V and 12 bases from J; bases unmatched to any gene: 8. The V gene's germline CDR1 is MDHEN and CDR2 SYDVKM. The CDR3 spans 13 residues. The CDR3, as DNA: TGTGCCAGCAGTCGGCGGACTAGCGGGATACCGTACTTC. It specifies CASSRRTSGIPYF.

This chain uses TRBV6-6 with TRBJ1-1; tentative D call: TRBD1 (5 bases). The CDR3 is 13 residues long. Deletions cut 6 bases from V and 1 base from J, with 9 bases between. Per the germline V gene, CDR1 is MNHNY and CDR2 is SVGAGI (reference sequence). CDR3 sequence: CASSPTENTEAFF. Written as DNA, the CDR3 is TGTGCCAGCAGCCCGACAGAGAACACTGAAGCTTTCTTT.

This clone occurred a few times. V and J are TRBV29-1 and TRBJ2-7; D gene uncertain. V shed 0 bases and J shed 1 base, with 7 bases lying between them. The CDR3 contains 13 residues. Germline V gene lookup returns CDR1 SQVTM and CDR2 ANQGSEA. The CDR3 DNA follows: TGCAGCGTTGAAGATTTGGGGTCCTACGAGCAGTACTTC. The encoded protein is CSVEDLGSYEQYF.

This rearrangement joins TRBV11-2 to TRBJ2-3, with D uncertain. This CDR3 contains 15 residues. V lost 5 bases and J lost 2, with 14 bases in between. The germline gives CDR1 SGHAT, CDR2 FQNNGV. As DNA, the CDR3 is TGTGCCAGCAGCCCAACGGAGACGTACACAGATACGCAGTATTTT. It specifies CASSPTETYTDTQYF.

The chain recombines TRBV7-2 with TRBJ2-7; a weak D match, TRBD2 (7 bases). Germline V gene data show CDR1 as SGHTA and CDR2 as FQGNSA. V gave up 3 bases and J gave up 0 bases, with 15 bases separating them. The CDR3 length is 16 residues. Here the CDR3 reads CASSFTGGPFSYEQYF. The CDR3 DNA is TGTGCCAGCAGCTTCACGGGGGGCCCTTTCTCCTACGAGCAGTACTTC. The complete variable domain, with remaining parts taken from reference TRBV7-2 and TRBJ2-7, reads GAGVSQSPSNKVTEKGKDVELRCDPISGHTALYWYRQSLGQGLEFLIYFQGNSAPDKSGLPSDRFSAERTGGSVSTLTIQRTQQEDSAVYLCASSFTGGPFSYEQYFGPGTRLTVT.

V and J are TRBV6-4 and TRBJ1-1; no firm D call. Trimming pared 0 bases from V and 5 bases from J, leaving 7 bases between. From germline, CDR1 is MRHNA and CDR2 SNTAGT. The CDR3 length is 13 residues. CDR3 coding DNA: TGTGCCAGCAGTGACTCGAGGGAGACTGAAGCTTTCTTT. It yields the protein CASSDSRETEAFF.

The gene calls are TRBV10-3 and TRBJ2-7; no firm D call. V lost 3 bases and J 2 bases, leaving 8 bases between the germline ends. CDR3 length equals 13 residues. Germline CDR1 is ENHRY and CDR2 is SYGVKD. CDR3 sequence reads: CAISDPRTYEQYF. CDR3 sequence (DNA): TGTGCCATCAGTGACCCCCGGACCTACGAGCAGTACTTC.

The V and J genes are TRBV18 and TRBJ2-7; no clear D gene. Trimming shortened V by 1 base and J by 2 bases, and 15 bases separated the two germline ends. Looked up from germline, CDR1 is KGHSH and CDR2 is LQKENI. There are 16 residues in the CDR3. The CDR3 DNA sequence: TGTGCCAGCTCACCACTCTCATGGGGTTCGCCCTACGAGCAGTACTTC. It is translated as CASSPLSWGSPYEQYF.

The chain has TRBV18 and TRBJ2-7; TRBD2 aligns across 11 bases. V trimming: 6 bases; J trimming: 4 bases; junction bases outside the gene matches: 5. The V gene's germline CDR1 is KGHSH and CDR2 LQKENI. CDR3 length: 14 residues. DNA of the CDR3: TGTGCCAGCTCCAGACTAGCGGGAAGTTACGAGCAGTACTTC. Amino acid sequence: CASSRLAGSYEQYF.